This is a list of T cell receptor beta chains from one sample in a study of T cell repertoires in cytomegalovirus infection. From the reads, TCRdb called clonotypes with MiXCR, one entry per CDR3 protein. This table holds under 100,000 distinct CDR3 sequences, 3.7% found once. Sequencing was carried out using PBMCs. Receptor source: a human donor in good health (CMV status not recorded). Some clones in this sample may be carry-over from other donors' samples. Each CDR3 is given with its conserved first and last residue. The order of the fields is J gene, V gene, clone size, D gene, CDR3 protein, CDR3 DNA. A D gene is named only where the DNA matches it firmly. The size of a clone is reported for some rows only, either as once, few or many, or as a class for expanded clones.

>TRBJ2-3|TRBV2|many|-
CASSVHTDTQYF
TGTGCCAGCAGTGTTCACACAGATACGCAGTATTTT
>TRBJ2-3|TRBV24-1|many|-
CATGRAGSTDTQYF
TGTGCCACCGGGCGGGCAGGCAGCACAGATACGCAGTATTTT
>TRBJ2-5|TRBV10-3|many|-
CAISESGQKETQYF
TGTGCCATCAGTGAGTCTGGTCAGAAAGAGACCCAGTACTTC
>TRBJ2-3|TRBV28|many|TRBD1
CASRRGPRLDTQYF
TGTGCCAGCAGGAGGGGGCCCCGTTTAGATACGCAGTATTTT
>TRBJ2-7|TRBV20-1|-|-
CSAFGEVTYEQYF
TGCAGTGCTTTCGGGGAGGTTACCTACGAGCAGTACTTC
>TRBJ2-3|TRBV19|many|-
CASSNRADTQYF
TGTGCCAGTAGTAACAGGGCAGATACGCAGTATTTT
>TRBJ1-1|TRBV14|-|-
CASSQKGFTEAFF
TGTGCCAGCAGCCAAAAGGGGTTCACTGAAGCTTTCTTT
>TRBJ2-1|TRBV11-2|many|TRBD1
CASSRRDRGYNEQFF
TGTGCCAGCAGCCGCCGGGACAGGGGCTACAATGAGCAGTTCTTC
>TRBJ2-5|TRBV7-2|many|TRBD2
CASSLGTSVGQETQYF
TGTGCCAGCAGCTTAGGGACTAGCGTTGGGCAAGAGACCCAGTACTTC
>TRBJ1-5|TRBV2|many|TRBD1
CASSPGQGYSNQPQHF
TGTGCCAGCAGTCCAGGACAGGGCTATAGCAATCAGCCCCAGCATTTT
>TRBJ2-1|TRBV11-3|many|-
CASSRWENEQFF
TGTGCCAGCAGCCGGTGGGAAAATGAGCAGTTCTTC
>TRBJ2-7|TRBV2|many|-
CASSDERLLSYEQYF
TGTGCCAGCAGTGACGAGCGTCTACTCTCCTACGAGCAGTACTTC
>TRBJ1-1|TRBV6-2/TRBV6-3|many|-
CASSNPGLRAFF
TGTGCCAGCAGCAATCCCGGTTTACGAGCTTTCTTT
>TRBJ1-5|TRBV4-1|-|-
CASNQGQQSPGDQPQHF
TGCGCCAGCAACCAAGGACAGCAAAGTCCCGGAGATCAGCCCCAGCATTTT
>TRBJ1-2|TRBV27|many|-
CASSFRQRAGGGYTF
TGTGCCAGCAGTTTCCGACAACGGGCCGGCGGGGGCTACACCTTC
>TRBJ1-2|TRBV18|many|-
CASSGLRGNYGYTF
TGTGCCAGCTCTGGCCTTCGGGGGAACTATGGCTACACCTTC
>TRBJ1-1|TRBV28|-|-
CASSGTQGEHTEAFF
TGTGCCAGCAGTGGGACACAGGGAGAACACACTGAAGCTTTCTTT
>TRBJ1-1|TRBV19|many|-
CASSWGKGPPNTEAFF
TGTGCCAGTAGTTGGGGGAAGGGGCCACCGAACACTGAAGCTTTCTTT
>TRBJ1-1|TRBV7-2|many|-
CASGTRYTEAFF
TGTGCCAGCGGGACTAGGTACACTGAAGCTTTCTTT
>TRBJ1-1|TRBV4-1|many|-
CASSRPRAENTEAFF
TGTGCCAGCAGCCGCCCCAGGGCGGAGAACACTGAAGCTTTCTTT
>TRBJ2-1|TRBV5-1|-|-
CASTNLGGGHNEQCF
TGCGCCAGCACCAACCTAGGCGGGGGCCACAATGAGCAGTGCTTC
>TRBJ2-7|TRBV28|many|-
CARVGSLSYEQYF
TGTGCTCGAGTCGGGTCCCTCTCCTACGAGCAGTACTTC
>TRBJ1-5|TRBV20-1|many|-
CSATDLGNQPQHF
TGCAGTGCTACCGACTTGGGCAATCAGCCCCAGCATTTT
>TRBJ2-1|TRBV7-8|many|TRBD2
CASSLPGLAGVTSSYNEQFF
TGTGCCAGCAGCTTACCGGGACTAGCGGGGGTCACAAGCTCCTACAATGAGCAGTTCTTC
>TRBJ1-2|TRBV4-2|many|TRBD1
CASSQDSADRLGYTF
TGTGCCAGCAGCCAAGATTCGGCGGACAGGCTTGGCTACACCTTC
>TRBJ2-7|TRBV27|many|-
CASTHRGGRGAAYEQYF
TGTGCCAGCACACACCGGGGTGGAAGGGGAGCTGCCTACGAGCAGTACTTC
>TRBJ1-5|TRBV7-8|many|-
CASSLVGQVNQPQHF
TGTGCCAGCAGCTTAGTGGGACAAGTCAATCAGCCCCAGCATTTT
>TRBJ2-1|TRBV6-2/TRBV6-3|many|-
CASTSLSGRSGQISSYNEQFF
TGTGCCAGCACCTCACTTTCGGGGAGGTCTGGCCAAATAAGCTCCTACAATGAGCAGTTCTTC
>TRBJ1-5|TRBV11-2|many|TRBD1
CASSSGTGGDQPQHF
TGTGCCAGCAGCTCCGGGACAGGGGGCGATCAGCCCCAGCATTTT
>TRBJ1-5|TRBV7-2|many|-
CASSLDRGSNQPQHF
TGTGCCAGCAGCTTAGATCGAGGGAGCAATCAGCCCCAGCATTTT
>TRBJ1-5|TRBV12-3/TRBV12-4|many|TRBD1
CASSSTKTGVNQPQHF
TGTGCCAGCAGTTCCACCAAGACAGGGGTCAATCAGCCCCAGCATTTT
>TRBJ2-1|TRBV7-2|medium-sized|TRBD2
CASSPRTSGAYNEQFF
TGTGCCAGCAGCCCTAGGACTAGCGGGGCCTACAATGAGCAGTTCTTC
>TRBJ1-5|TRBV7-2|many|-
CASSLDGGAEPQHF
TGTGCCAGCAGCTTAGATGGCGGTGCAGAGCCCCAGCATTTT
>TRBJ2-1|TRBV14|many|-
CASSQEWNEQFF
TGTGCCAGCAGCCAAGAATGGAATGAGCAGTTCTTC
>TRBJ2-5|TRBV7-8|many|TRBD2
CASSLVRGEETQYF
TGTGCCAGCAGCTTAGTGCGGGGGGAAGAGACCCAGTACTTC
>TRBJ1-1|TRBV11-1|many|-
CASSLDGQNTEAFF
TGTGCCAGCAGCTTAGACGGGCAGAACACTGAAGCTTTCTTT
>TRBJ1-1|TRBV12-3/TRBV12-4|many|-
CASSTWGTEAFF
TGTGCCAGCAGCACATGGGGCACTGAAGCTTTCTTT
>TRBJ2-5|TRBV7-2|many|TRBD2
CASSPGLRGGVEETQYF
TGTGCCAGCAGCCCCGGACTTCGCGGGGGGGTCGAAGAGACCCAGTACTTC
>TRBJ1-1|TRBV28|many|TRBD1
CASSFSGTDTEAFF
TGTGCCAGCAGTTTTAGTGGGACAGACACTGAAGCTTTCTTT
>TRBJ1-5|TRBV23-1|-|TRBD1
CASSRKRDRRKPQHF
TGCGCCAGCAGTCGAAAAAGGGACAGGAGGAAGCCCCAGCATTTT
>TRBJ1-2|TRBV2|many|-
CASSGDGEGWDGYTF
TGTGCCAGCAGTGGGGACGGCGAGGGCTGGGATGGCTACACCTTC
>TRBJ1-2|TRBV4-1|many|-
CASSQDQGGRYGYTF
TGCGCCAGCAGCCAAGATCAAGGAGGCCGCTATGGCTACACCTTC
>TRBJ2-7|TRBV4-1|many|TRBD1
CASSQVQGATFFVEQYF
TGCGCCAGCAGCCAAGTACAGGGGGCCACCTTCTTTGTCGAGCAGTACTTC
>TRBJ2-5|TRBV7-6|many|-
CASSLYRQETQYF
TGTGCCAGCAGCTTATATCGTCAAGAGACCCAGTACTTC
>TRBJ2-5|TRBV6-2/TRBV6-3|-|-
CASSKGSYQETQYF
TGTGCCAGCTCCAAGGGGAGTTACCAAGAGACCCAGTACTTC
>TRBJ1-1|TRBV7-2|many|-
CASSLVGGASEAFF
TGTGCCAGCAGCTTAGTCGGTGGGGCGTCTGAAGCTTTCTTT
>TRBJ1-1|TRBV5-6|many|-
CASSLIRGDTEAFF
TGTGCCAGCAGCCTCATCAGGGGTGACACTGAAGCTTTCTTT
>TRBJ1-1|TRBV5-1|many|-
CASSLEGDEAFF
TGCGCCAGCAGCTTGGAGGGTGATGAAGCTTTCTTT
>TRBJ1-1|TRBV9|many|-
CASSVGVGGGTEAFF
TGTGCCAGCAGCGTAGGAGTAGGGGGGGGGACTGAAGCTTTCTTT
>TRBJ1-5|TRBV6-2/TRBV6-3|many|-
CASSYVTGNQPQHF
TGTGCCAGCAGTTACGTTACAGGCAATCAGCCCCAGCATTTT
>TRBJ2-3|TRBV7-2|many|-
CASSVRPSDTQYF
TGTGCCAGCAGCGTCCGACCTTCAGATACGCAGTATTTT
>TRBJ1-1|TRBV15|many|TRBD1
CATGTGDMNTEAFF
TGTGCCACAGGGACAGGCGATATGAACACTGAAGCTTTCTTT